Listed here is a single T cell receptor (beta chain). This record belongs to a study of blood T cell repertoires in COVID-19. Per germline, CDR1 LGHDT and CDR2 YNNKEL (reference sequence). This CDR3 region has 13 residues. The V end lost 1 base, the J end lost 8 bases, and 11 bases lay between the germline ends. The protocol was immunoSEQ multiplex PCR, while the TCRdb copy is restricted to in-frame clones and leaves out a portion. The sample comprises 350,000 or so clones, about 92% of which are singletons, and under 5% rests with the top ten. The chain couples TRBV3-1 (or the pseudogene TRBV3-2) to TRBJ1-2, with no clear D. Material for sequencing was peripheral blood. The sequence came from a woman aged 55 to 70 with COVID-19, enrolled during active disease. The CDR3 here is CASSQVRREGYTF. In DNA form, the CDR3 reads TGTGCCAGCAGCCAAGTAAGAAGAGAGGGCTACACCTTC.